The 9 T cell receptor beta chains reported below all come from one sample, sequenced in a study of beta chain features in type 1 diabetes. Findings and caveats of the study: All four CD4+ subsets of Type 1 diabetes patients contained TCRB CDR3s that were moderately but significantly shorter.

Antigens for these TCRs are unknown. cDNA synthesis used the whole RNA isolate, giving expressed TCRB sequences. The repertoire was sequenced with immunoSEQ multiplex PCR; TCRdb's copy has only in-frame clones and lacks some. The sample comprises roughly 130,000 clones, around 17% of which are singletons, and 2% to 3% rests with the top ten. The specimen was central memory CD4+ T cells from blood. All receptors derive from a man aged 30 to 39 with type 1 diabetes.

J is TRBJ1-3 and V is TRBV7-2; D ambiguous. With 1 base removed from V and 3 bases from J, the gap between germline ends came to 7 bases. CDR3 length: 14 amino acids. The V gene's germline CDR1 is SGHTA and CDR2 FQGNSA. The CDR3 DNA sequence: TGTGCCAGCAGCTTAGAAAGGAGTGGAAACACCATATATTTT. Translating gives CASSLERSGNTIYF. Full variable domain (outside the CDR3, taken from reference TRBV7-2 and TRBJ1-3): GAGVSQSPSNKVTEKGKDVELRCDPISGHTALYWYRQSLGQGLEFLIYFQGNSAPDKSGLPSDRFSAERTGGSVSTLTIQRTQQEDSAVYLCASSLERSGNTIYFGEGSWLTVV.

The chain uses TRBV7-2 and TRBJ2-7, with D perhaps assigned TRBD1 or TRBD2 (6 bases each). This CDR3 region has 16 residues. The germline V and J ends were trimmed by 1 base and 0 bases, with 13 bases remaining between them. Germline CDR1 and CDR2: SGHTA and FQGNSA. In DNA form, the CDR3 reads TGTGCCAGCAGCTTAGGGGGGGCCATACCCTCCTACGAGCAGTACTTC. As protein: CASSLGGAIPSYEQYF.

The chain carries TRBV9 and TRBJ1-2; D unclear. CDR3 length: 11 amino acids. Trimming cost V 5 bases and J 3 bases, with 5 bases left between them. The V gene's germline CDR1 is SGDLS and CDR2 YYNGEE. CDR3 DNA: TGTGCCAGCAGTCGTGACTATGGCTACACCTTC. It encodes CASSRDYGYTF.

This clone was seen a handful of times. CDR3 protein: CASTSSGANVLTF. As DNA, the CDR3 is TGTGCCAGCACCTCCTCTGGGGCCAACGTCCTGACTTTC. The chain recombines TRBV7-6 with TRBJ2-6; D not resolved. There are 13 residues in the CDR3. The V and J ends lost 7 bases and 0 bases respectively, with 4 bases between them. Germline loops: CDR1 SGHVS, CDR2 FNYEAQ.

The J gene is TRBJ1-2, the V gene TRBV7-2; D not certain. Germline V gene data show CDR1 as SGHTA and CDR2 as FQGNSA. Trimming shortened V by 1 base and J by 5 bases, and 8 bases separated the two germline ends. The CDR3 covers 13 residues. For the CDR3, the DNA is TGTGCCAGCAGCTTAGGTCAGAGATATGGCTACACCTTC. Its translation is CASSLGQRYGYTF.

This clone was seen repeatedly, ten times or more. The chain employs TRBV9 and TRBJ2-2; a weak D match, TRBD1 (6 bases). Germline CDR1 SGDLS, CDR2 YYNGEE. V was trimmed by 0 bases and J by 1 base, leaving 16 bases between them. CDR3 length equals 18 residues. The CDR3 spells CASSVGSWSTGNTGELFF. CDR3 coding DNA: TGTGCCAGCAGCGTAGGGAGTTGGTCGACAGGGAACACCGGGGAGCTGTTTTTT.

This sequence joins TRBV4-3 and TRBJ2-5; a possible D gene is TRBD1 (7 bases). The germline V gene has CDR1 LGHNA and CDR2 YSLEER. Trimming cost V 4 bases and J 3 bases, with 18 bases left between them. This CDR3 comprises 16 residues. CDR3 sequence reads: CASSPENQGGEETQYF. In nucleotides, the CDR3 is TGCGCCAGCAGCCCTGAAAATCAGGGGGGCGAAGAGACCCAGTACTTC.

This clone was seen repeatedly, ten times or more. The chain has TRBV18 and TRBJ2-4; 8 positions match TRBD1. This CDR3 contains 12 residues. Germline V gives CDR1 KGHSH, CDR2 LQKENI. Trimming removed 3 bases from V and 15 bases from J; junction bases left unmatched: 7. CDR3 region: CASSPSGGELYF. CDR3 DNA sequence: TGTGCCAGCTCACCCTCAGGGGGCGAGTTGTACTTC.

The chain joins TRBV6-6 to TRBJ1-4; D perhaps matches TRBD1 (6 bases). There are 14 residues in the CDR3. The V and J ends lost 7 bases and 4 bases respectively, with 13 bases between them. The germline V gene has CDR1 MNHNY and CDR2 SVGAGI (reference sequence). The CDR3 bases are TGTGCCAGCACCAAGGGGGTTGATAATGAAAAACTGTTTTTT. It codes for CASTKGVDNEKLFF.